These 10 T cell receptor beta chains were sequenced from one sample in a study of CD8+CD57+ T cells in acquired aplastic anemia (dated by TCRdb to the late 2010s). For sequencing, an Illumina HiSeq 2000 was employed. TCR beta VDJ combination and CDR3 sequence profiling used genomic DNA as the template. TCRdb reprocessed the public reads (quality trimming at Q25 with fastp, clone calling with MiXCR) and kept in-frame beta chains. Every distinct CDR3 protein forms one entry, paired with its most common genes and DNA. This sample lists about 180,000 distinct CDR3 sequences; 48% were detected once. Around 13% of the sample belongs to the ten largest clones. Flow cytometry had shown CD8+CD57+ cell expansion in the patients selected for sequencing. The sequencing sample was made of sorted CD4+, CD8+, or CD8+CD57+ T cells (not recorded which) from PBMCs. The source is a human donor with aplastic anemia.

This clonotype showed up many times. V usage is TRBV19 and J usage is TRBJ1-4, with no clear D. This CDR3 region has 13 residues. Looked up from germline, CDR1 is LNHDA and CDR2 is SQIVND (reference sequence). Trimming removed 10 bases at V and 4 bases at J, with 13 bases between. CDR3 loop: CATKRVGNEKLFF. CDR3 DNA: TGTGCCACCAAGAGGGTCGGTAATGAAAAACTGTTTTTT.

This clonotype was recorded only once. The chain recombines TRBV19 with TRBJ1-1; 9 nucleotides match TRBD1. With 10 bases clipped from V and 4 bases from J, the junction kept 4 bases outside the gene matches. The CDR3 runs to 12 residues. Looked up from germline, CDR1 is LNHDA and CDR2 is SQIVND (reference sequence). CDR3: CATEGQGTEAFF. The DNA for the CDR3 is TGTGCCACCGAGGGACAGGGCACTGAAGCTTTCTTT.

The chain uses TRBV19 and TRBJ1-4; D gene ambiguous. Per germline, CDR1 LNHDA and CDR2 SQIVND (reference sequence). The CDR3 length is 14 residues. The V and J ends lost 2 bases and 7 bases respectively, with 11 bases between them. In nucleotides, the CDR3 is TGTGCCAGTAGTATATCCCGTACTTCTGAAAAACTGTTTTTT. It encodes CASSISRTSEKLFF.

CDR3 DNA: TGCAGCGTTGTTCTCACTGAAGCTTTCTTT. Translation gives CSVVLTEAFF. The rearrangement links TRBV29-1 to TRBJ1-1; D gene ambiguous. CDR1 SQVTM and CDR2 ANQGSEA come from the germline V gene. CDR3 length equals 10 residues. V shed 4 bases and J shed 4 bases, with 4 bases lying between them.

The chain joins TRBV19 to TRBJ2-7; a possible D gene is TRBD1 (6 bases). CDR1 LNHDA and CDR2 SQIVND come from the germline V gene (reference sequence). The CDR3 length is 15 residues. V was pared by 3 bases and J by 5 bases, with 17 bases between. CDR3: CASSMQGYGADEQYF. CDR3 DNA sequence: TGTGCCAGTAGTATGCAGGGGTACGGGGCCGACGAGCAGTACTTC.

CDR3 loop: CASSEVIRGTEAFF. Here the CDR3 DNA reads TGTGCCAGCAGTGAAGTCATCAGGGGTACTGAAGCTTTCTTT. The rearrangement links TRBV2 to TRBJ1-1; weak D call: TRBD1 (6 bases). This CDR3 comprises 14 residues. Deletions cut 1 base from V and 5 bases from J, with 11 bases between. The V gene's germline CDR1 is SNHLY and CDR2 FYNNEI. Filled out from reference TRBV2 and TRBJ1-1, the complete variable domain reads EPEVTQTPSHQVTQMGQEVILRCVPISNHLYFYWYRQILGQKVEFLVSFYNNEISEKSEIFDDQFSVERPDGSNFTLKIRSTKLEDSAMYFCASSEVIRGTEAFFGQGTRLTVV.

This clonotype has ten or more counts. The CDR3, as DNA: TGCAGTGCATCGATCGGCCCAGGGGCCCACGAGCAGTACTTC. Translated: CSASIGPGAHEQYF. J is TRBJ2-7 and V is TRBV20-1; TRBD1 might be the D (6 bases). This CDR3 region has 14 residues. Germline V gene lookup returns CDR1 DFQATT and CDR2 SNEGSKA (reference sequence). Between the trimmed V and J ends, which lost 6 bases and 5 bases, there was a span of 20 bases.

The J gene is TRBJ2-7, the V gene TRBV20-1; D might be TRBD1 (5 bases). The CDR3 totals 13 residues. V lost 1 base and J 5 bases, leaving 12 bases between the germline ends. The germline CDR1 and CDR2 sequences are DFQATT and SNEGSKA (reference sequence). The CDR3 is CSARAHLGDEQYF. The DNA for the CDR3 is TGCAGTGCTAGAGCCCACCTAGGGGACGAGCAGTACTTC.

V usage is TRBV28 and J usage is TRBJ1-2; 9 nucleotides agree with TRBD1. V dropped 6 bases and J dropped 8; count of bases not matched to a gene: 10. CDR1 and CDR2 from the germline V gene are MDHEN and SYDVKM. This CDR3 spans 14 amino acids. Written as DNA, the CDR3 is TGTGCCAGCAGGGGGCCGGGACAGGGCTACGGCTACACCTTC. Amino acids: CASRGPGQGYGYTF.

The V call is TRBV29-1, the J call TRBJ2-1, with D possibly called TRBD1 or TRBD2 (7 bases each). V lost 7 bases and J lost 7, with 14 bases in between. CDR1 and CDR2 (germline): SQVTM, ANQGSEA. The CDR3 extends over 12 amino acids. CDR3 protein: CSERGQTNEQFF. The CDR3, as DNA: TGCAGCGAGCGGGGACAGACTAATGAGCAGTTCTTC.